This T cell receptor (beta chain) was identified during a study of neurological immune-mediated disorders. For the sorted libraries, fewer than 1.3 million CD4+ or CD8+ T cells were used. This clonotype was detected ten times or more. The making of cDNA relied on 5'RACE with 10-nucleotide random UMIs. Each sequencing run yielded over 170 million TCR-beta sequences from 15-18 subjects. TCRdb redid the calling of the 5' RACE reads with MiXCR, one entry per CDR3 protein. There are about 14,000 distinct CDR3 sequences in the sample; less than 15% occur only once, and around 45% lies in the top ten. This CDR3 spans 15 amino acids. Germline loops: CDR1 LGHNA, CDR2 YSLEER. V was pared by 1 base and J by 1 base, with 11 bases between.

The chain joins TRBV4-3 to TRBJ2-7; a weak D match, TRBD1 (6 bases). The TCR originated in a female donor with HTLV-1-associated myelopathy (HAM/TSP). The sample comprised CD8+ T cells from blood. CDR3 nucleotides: TGCGCCAGCAGCCAAGTTATGGACAGTTCCTACGAGCAGTACTTC. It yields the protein CASSQVMDSSYEQYF.